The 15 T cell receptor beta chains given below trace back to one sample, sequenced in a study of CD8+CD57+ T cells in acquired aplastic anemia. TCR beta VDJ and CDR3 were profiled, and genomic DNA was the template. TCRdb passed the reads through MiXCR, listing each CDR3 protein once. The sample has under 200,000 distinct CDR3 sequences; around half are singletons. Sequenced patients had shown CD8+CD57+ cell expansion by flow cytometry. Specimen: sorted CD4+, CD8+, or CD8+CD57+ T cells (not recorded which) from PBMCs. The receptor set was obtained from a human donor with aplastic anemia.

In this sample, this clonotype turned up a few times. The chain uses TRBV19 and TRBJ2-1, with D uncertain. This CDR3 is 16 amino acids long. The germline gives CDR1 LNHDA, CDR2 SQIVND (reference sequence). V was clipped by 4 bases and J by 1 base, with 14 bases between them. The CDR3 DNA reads TGTGCCAGTAGTACCGTTTTTACAGTATCCTACAATGAGCAGTTCTTC. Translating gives CASSTVFTVSYNEQFF. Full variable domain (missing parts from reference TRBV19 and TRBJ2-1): DGGITQSPKYLFRKEGQNVTLSCEQNLNHDAMYWYRQDPGQGLRLIYYSQIVNDFQKGDIAEGYSVSREKKESFPLTVTSAQKNPTAFYLCASSTVFTVSYNEQFFGPGTRLTVL.

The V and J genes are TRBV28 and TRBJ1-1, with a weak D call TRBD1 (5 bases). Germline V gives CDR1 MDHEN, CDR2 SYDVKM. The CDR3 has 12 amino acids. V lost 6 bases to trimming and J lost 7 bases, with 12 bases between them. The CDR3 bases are TGTGCCAGCAGCTCGGTAGACAGTGAAGCTTTCTTT. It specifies CASSSVDSEAFF. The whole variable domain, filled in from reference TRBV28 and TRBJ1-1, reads DVKVTQSSRYLVKRTGEKVFLECVQDMDHENMFWYRQDPGLGLRLIYFSYDVKMKEKGDIPEGYSVSREKKERFSLILESASTNQTSMYLCASSSVDSEAFFGQGTRLTVV.

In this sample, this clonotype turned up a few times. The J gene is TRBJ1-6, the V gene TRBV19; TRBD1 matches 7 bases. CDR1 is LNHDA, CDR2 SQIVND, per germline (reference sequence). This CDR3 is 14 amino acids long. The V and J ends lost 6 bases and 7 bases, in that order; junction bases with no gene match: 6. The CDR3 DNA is TGTGCCAGTAGCCAGGGGACAGCGAATTCACCCCTCCACTTT. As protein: CASSQGTANSPLHF.

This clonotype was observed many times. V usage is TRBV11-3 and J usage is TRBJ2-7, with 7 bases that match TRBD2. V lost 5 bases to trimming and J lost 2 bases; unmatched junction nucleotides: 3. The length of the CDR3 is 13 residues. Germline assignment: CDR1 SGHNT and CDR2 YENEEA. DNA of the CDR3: TGTGCCAGCAGCGGGACTACCGCCTACGAGCAGTACTTC. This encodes CASSGTTAYEQYF.

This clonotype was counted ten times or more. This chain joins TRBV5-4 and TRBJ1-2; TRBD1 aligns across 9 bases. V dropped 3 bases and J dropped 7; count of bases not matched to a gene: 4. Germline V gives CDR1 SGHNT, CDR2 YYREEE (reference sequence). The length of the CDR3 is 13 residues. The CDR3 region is CASSSGQGSGYTF. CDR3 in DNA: TGTGCCAGCAGCTCCGGACAGGGGTCTGGCTACACCTTC.

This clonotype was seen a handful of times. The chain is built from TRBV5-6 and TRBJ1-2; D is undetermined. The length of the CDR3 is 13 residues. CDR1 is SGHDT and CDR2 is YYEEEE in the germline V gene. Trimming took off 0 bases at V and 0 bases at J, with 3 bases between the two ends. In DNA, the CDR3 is TGTGCCAGCAGCTTGGGCACTAACTATGGCTACACCTTC. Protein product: CASSLGTNYGYTF.

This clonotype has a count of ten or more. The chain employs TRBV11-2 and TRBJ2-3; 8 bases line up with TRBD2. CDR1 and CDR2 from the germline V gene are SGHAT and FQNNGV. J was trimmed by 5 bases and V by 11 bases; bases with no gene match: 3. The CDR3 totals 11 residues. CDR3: CAVRGGDTQYF. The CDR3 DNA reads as TGTGCCGTCCGGGGGGGAGATACGCAGTATTTT.

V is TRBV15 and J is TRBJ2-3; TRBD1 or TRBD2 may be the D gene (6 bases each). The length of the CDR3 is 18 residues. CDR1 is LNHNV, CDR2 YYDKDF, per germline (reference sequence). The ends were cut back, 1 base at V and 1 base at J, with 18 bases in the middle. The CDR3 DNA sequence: TGTGCCACCAGCAGAGGGGTCCGAAAGGGGGGACGCACAGATACGCAGTATTTT. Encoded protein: CATSRGVRKGGRTDTQYF.

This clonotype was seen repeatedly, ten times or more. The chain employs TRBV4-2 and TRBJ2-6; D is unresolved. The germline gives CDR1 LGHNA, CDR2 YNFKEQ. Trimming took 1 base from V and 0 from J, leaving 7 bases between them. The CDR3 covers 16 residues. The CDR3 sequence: CASSQGIVSGANVLTF. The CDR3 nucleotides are TGTGCCAGCAGCCAAGGGATTGTCTCTGGGGCCAACGTCCTGACTTTC.

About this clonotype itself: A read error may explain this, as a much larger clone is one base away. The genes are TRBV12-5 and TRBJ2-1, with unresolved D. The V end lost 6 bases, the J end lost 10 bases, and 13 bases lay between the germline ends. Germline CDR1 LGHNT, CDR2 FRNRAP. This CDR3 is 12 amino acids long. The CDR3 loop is CASGWPQVEQFF. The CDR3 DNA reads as TGTGCTAGTGGGTGGCCCCAGGTCGAGCAGTTCTTC.

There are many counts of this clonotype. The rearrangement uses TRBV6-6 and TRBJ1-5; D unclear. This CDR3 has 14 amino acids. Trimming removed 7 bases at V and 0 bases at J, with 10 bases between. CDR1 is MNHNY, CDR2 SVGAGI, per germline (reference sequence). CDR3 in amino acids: CASTLSYSNQPQHF. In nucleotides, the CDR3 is TGTGCCAGCACCCTAAGTTATAGCAATCAGCCCCAGCATTTT.

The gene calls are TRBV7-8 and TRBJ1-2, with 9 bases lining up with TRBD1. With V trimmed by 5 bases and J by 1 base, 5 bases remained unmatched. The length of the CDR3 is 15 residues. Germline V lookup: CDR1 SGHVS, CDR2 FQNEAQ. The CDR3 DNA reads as TGTGCCAGCAGCAGCGGGACAGGGATTAACTATGGCTACACCTTC. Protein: CASSSGTGINYGYTF.

The CDR3 sequence: CASSEASGYGNTIYF. In DNA form, the CDR3 reads TGTGCCAGCAGTGAAGCATCAGGGTACGGAAACACCATATATTTT. The chain joins TRBV2 to TRBJ1-3; D may be TRBD1 (5 bases). Germline CDR1 reads SNHLY; CDR2 reads FYNNEI. The CDR3 is 15 residues long. The germline V and J ends were trimmed by 0 bases and 4 bases, with 10 bases remaining between them.

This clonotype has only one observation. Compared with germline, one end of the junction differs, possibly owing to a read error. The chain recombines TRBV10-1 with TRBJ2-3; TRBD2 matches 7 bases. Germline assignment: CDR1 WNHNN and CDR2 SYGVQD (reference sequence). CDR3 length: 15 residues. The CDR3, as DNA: TGCGCCAGCGGTGAGTCAGGCGGGGGTGGAGATACGCAGTATTTT. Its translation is CASGESGGGGDTQYF.

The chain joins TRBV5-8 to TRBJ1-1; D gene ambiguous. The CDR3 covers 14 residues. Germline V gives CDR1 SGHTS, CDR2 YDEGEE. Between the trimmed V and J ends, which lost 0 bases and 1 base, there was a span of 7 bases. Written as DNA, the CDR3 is TGTGCCAGCAGCTTGGGGGCAGGGAACACTGAAGCTTTCTTT. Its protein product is CASSLGAGNTEAFF. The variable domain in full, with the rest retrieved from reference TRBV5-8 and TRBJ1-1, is EAGVTQSPTHLIKTRGQQATLRCSPISGHTSVYWYQQALGLGLQFLLWYDEGEERNRGNFPPRFSGRQFPNYSSELNVNALELEDSALYLCASSLGAGNTEAFFGQGTRLTVV.